One and the same sample provided the 26 T cell receptor beta chains below, sequenced in a study of T cell changes during pregnancy in multiple sclerosis. Assay: immunoSEQ multiplex PCR; the TCRdb copy retains only in-frame clones and omits some. Among about 85,000 clones listed, approximately 90% were seen once. The material sequenced was peripheral blood, taken in the first trimester of pregnancy. All receptors come from a female donor with multiple sclerosis, enrolled in a pregnancy study.

This chain links TRBV28 with TRBJ2-3; D might be TRBD2 (5 bases). The ends were cut back, 8 bases at V and 2 bases at J, with 20 bases in the middle. There are 16 residues in the CDR3. Germline V gene data show CDR1 as MDHEN and CDR2 as SYDVKM. The CDR3 reads CASRFRAAGNTDTQYF. The DNA for the CDR3 is TGTGCCAGCCGCTTTCGGGCGGCGGGTAACACAGATACGCAGTATTTT.

The chain uses TRBV6-5 and TRBJ1-1, with D maybe TRBD1 (6 bases). The CDR3 covers 15 residues. V dropped 3 bases and J dropped 1 base, with 12 bases sitting between them. In germline, CDR1 is MNHEY, CDR2 SVGAGI. The CDR3 region has the DNA TGTGCCAGCAGTTATCCAGGGGCCCGGAACACTGAAGCTTTCTTT. The encoded protein is CASSYPGARNTEAFF.

J is TRBJ2-1 and V is TRBV9; 15 bases are a match to TRBD2. The trim removed 4 bases at V and 8 bases at J, leaving 7 bases unmatched. The CDR3 contains 16 residues. Germline V CDR1 and CDR2: SGDLS, YYNGEE. CDR3 nucleotides: TGTGCCAGCAGCACTCTAGGACTAGCGGGAGGGGATGAGCAGTTCTTC. This codes for CASSTLGLAGGDEQFF.

This sequence joins TRBV12-5 and TRBJ1-2, with TRBD1 matching 10 bases. Losses at the gene ends were 3 bases for V and 8 bases for J; bases not matched to a gene: 9. Germline V gene data show CDR1 as LGHNT and CDR2 as FRNRAP. The CDR3 length is 15 residues. The CDR3 protein is CASGFRRDRGQGYTF. CDR3 in DNA: TGTGCTAGTGGTTTCAGGAGAGACAGGGGGCAGGGCTACACCTTC.

The chain employs TRBV6-5 and TRBJ1-2; D is possibly TRBD1 (6 bases). Trimming took 5 bases from V and 6 from J, leaving 10 bases between them. CDR1 MNHEY and CDR2 SVGAGI come from the germline V gene. The CDR3 length is 12 residues. Written as DNA, the CDR3 is TGTGCCAGCAGTCCCCCAGGGGATGGCTACACCTTC. Encoded protein: CASSPPGDGYTF.

CDR3 in DNA: TGTGCCAGCAAGTGGGAGTTGAACACTGAAGCTTTCTTT. It yields the protein CASKWELNTEAFF. This chain uses TRBV27 with TRBJ1-1; D is undetermined. Germline CDR1 is MNHEY and CDR2 is SMNVEV (reference sequence). Trimming shortened V by 7 bases and J by 0 bases, and 9 bases separated the two germline ends. The CDR3 loop spans 13 amino acids.

The count of this clone is one. The chain employs TRBV7-9 and TRBJ1-2, with 12 bases matching TRBD1. With 6 bases clipped from V and 5 bases from J, the junction kept 7 bases outside the gene matches. The CDR3 runs to 15 residues. Germline CDR1 and CDR2: SEHNR and FQNEAQ (reference sequence). The CDR3 loop reads CASSRDRGRPYGYTF. In nucleotides, the CDR3 is TGTGCCAGCAGTAGGGACAGGGGGCGACCTTATGGCTACACCTTC.

The J gene is TRBJ1-2, the V gene TRBV11-2; possibly TRBD1 for D (5 bases). Trimming removed 1 base at V and 6 bases at J, with 9 bases between. The CDR3 is 13 residues long. Germline lookup yields CDR1 SGHAT and CDR2 FQNNGV. The DNA of the CDR3 is TGTGCCAGCAGCTTAGGACAGCAGGATGGCTACACCTTC. Amino acid sequence: CASSLGQQDGYTF.

V and J are TRBV19 and TRBJ1-1, with no clear D. CDR3 size: 14 residues. CDR1 is LNHDA and CDR2 is SQIVND in the germline V gene (reference sequence). V was cut by 1 base and J by 1 base, with 7 bases left in between. This chain's CDR3 is CASSIGGWNTEAFF. As DNA, the CDR3 is TGTGCCAGTAGTATAGGAGGGTGGAACACTGAAGCTTTCTTT. The complete variable domain, with remaining parts taken from reference TRBV19 and TRBJ1-1, reads DGGITQSPKYLFRKEGQNVTLSCEQNLNHDAMYWYRQDPGQGLRLIYYSQIVNDFQKGDIAEGYSVSREKKESFPLTVTSAQKNPTAFYLCASSIGGWNTEAFFGQGTRLTVV.

The V gene is TRBV21-1, the J gene TRBJ1-2. TRBV21-1 corresponds to a pseudogene. This CDR3 comprises 14 residues. The CDR3 region has the DNA TGTGCCAGCAGCAAACCCGCACTCCCGCCCGGCTACACCTTC. Protein product: CASSKPALPPGYTF.

This sequence joins TRBV15 and TRBJ1-1; TRBD1 is a possible D gene (5 bases). The V end was cut by 1 base, the J end by 4 bases, with 13 bases between. Germline V lookup: CDR1 LNHNV, CDR2 YYDKDF (reference sequence). The CDR3 is 15 residues long. The CDR3 region has the DNA TGTGCCACCAGCAGAGTGGGGGGGGTGGCCACTGAAGCTTTCTTT. Protein sequence: CATSRVGGVATEAFF.

The chain is built from TRBV7-9 and TRBJ2-7; maybe TRBD2 (5 bases). This CDR3 region has 16 residues. V gave up 1 base and J gave up 7 bases, with 20 bases separating them. The germline V gene has CDR1 SEHNR and CDR2 FQNEAQ (reference sequence). The CDR3 protein is CASSLGPLVSSGEQYF. CDR3 sequence (DNA): TGTGCCAGCAGCTTAGGTCCCCTAGTTTCGTCGGGGGAGCAGTACTTC.

This clone was observed once. The gene calls are TRBV6-1 and TRBJ1-1; D gene uncertain. The length of the CDR3 is 13 residues. The germline gives CDR1 MNHNS, CDR2 SASEGT. Trimming pared 7 bases from V and 0 bases from J, leaving 9 bases between. CDR3 nucleotides: TGTGCCAGCAATGTCAGGTTGAACACTGAAGCTTTCTTT. Residues: CASNVRLNTEAFF.

Turning to this clone: Other DNA sequences from this sample encode an identical CDR3 as well. The chain employs TRBV11-2 and TRBJ2-5; perhaps TRBD2 as D (5 bases). The V gene's germline CDR1 is SGHAT and CDR2 FQNNGV. The CDR3 sequence is 13 residues long. V dropped 5 bases and J dropped 5 bases, with 12 bases sitting between them. The CDR3 DNA reads TGTGCCAGCAGCCGCGGGCAGAGGGAGACCCAGTACTTC. Its protein is CASSRGQRETQYF. Full variable domain (outside the CDR3, taken from reference TRBV11-2 and TRBJ2-5): EAGVAQSPRYKIIEKRQSVAFWCNPISGHATLYWYQQILGQGPKLLIQFQNNGVVDDSQLPKDRFSAERLKGVDSTLKIQPAKLEDSAVYLCASSRGQRETQYFGPGTRLLVL.

The chain joins TRBV19 to TRBJ1-5; D gene uncertain. The CDR3 contains 15 residues. V lost 3 bases to trimming and J lost 4 bases, with 13 bases between them. CDR1 is LNHDA and CDR2 is SQIVND in the germline V gene (reference sequence). The DNA of the CDR3 is TGTGCCAGTAGTATGGGCGGGCTCCGGAATCAGCCCCAGCATTTT. This translates into CASSMGGLRNQPQHF.

CDR3 sequence: CASTTQGGTSGNTIYF. DNA of the CDR3: TGTGCCAGTACCACACAGGGGGGCACCTCTGGAAACACCATATATTTT. This chain links TRBV19 with TRBJ1-3; 8 nucleotides align to TRBD1. The length of the CDR3 is 16 residues. Germline V CDR1 and CDR2: LNHDA, SQIVND (reference sequence). The J segment lost 0 bases and the V segment lost 7 bases, leaving 8 bases of the junction unmatched.

The genes are TRBV28 and TRBJ1-1; D gene ambiguous. V was cut by 6 bases and J by 4 bases, with 12 bases left in between. The CDR3 length is 13 residues. In germline, CDR1 is MDHEN, CDR2 SYDVKM. This chain's CDR3 is CASSLGRRTEAFF. The CDR3 nucleotides are TGTGCCAGCAGCCTGGGGAGGCGCACTGAAGCTTTCTTT.

The chain couples TRBV5-1 to TRBJ2-1; a possible D gene is TRBD2 (6 bases). The ends were cut back, 4 bases at V and 4 bases at J, with 9 bases in the middle. The CDR3 length is 13 residues. CDR1 is SGHRS, CDR2 YFSETQ, per germline. The CDR3 DNA follows: TGCGCCAGCAGCACCGGGACTTACAATGAGCAGTTCTTC. As protein: CASSTGTYNEQFF.

The chain recombines TRBV28 with TRBJ1-2, with unresolved D. Trimming took off 6 bases at V and 3 bases at J, with 17 bases between the two ends. This CDR3 has 15 residues. CDR1 and CDR2 (germline): MDHEN, SYDVKM. The CDR3 nucleotides are TGTGCCAGCAGGGCACGAGGGCCTTGGCACTATGGCTACACCTTC. Amino acids: CASRARGPWHYGYTF.

V usage is TRBV7-2 and J usage is TRBJ1-2; unclear D gene. CDR1 is SGHTA and CDR2 is FQGNSA in the germline V gene. The V gene lost 2 bases and the J gene lost 3 bases, with 7 bases spanning the gap. This CDR3 has 13 residues. The CDR3 DNA follows: TGTGCCAGCAGCTTACCGCAGGACTATGGCTACACCTTC. It encodes CASSLPQDYGYTF.

The chain has TRBV6-5 and TRBJ1-4; 7 bases match TRBD1. The CDR3 length is 15 residues. The V and J ends lost 0 bases and 8 bases, in that order; junction bases with no gene match: 6. Per the germline V gene, CDR1 is MNHEY and CDR2 is SVGAGI. The CDR3 region has the DNA TGTGCCAGCAGTTACTCTACAGGGGCCAGAGAAAAACTGTTTTTT. Amino acids: CASSYSTGAREKLFF.

The V and J genes are TRBV28 and TRBJ1-6; no firm D call. The germline V gene encodes CDR1 MDHEN and CDR2 SYDVKM. The CDR3 totals 16 residues. V was shortened by 1 base and J by 9 bases, with 16 bases between the two germline ends. CDR3 DNA sequence: TGTGCCAGCAGTTTATTATCCGGGGATTCGGTTTCACCCCTCCACTTT. This gives the protein CASSLLSGDSVSPLHF. The full variable domain, rest sourced from reference TRBV28 and TRBJ1-6, is DVKVTQSSRYLVKRTGEKVFLECVQDMDHENMFWYRQDPGLGLRLIYFSYDVKMKEKGDIPEGYSVSREKKERFSLILESASTNQTSMYLCASSLLSGDSVSPLHFGNGTRLTVT.

In this sample, this clone turned up a few times. The CDR3 bases are TGTGCCAGCAGTTTGTCGGGAGCCGGGGAGCTGTTTTTT. The encoded protein is CASSLSGAGELFF. V and J are TRBV28 and TRBJ2-2, with D possibly TRBD2 on 6 matching bases. The germline gives CDR1 MDHEN, CDR2 SYDVKM. The V end lost 3 bases, the J end lost 6 bases, and 8 bases lay between the germline ends. The CDR3 runs 13 residues.

The V and J genes are TRBV6-6 and TRBJ2-7; 7 bases match TRBD1. This CDR3 region has 14 residues. V trimming: 2 bases; J trimming: 4 bases; junction bases outside the gene matches: 5. Germline values: CDR1 MNHNY, CDR2 SVGAGI (reference sequence). CDR3 in amino acids: CASSYGDSTYEQYF. The CDR3 nucleotides read TGTGCCAGCAGTTACGGGGACAGTACATACGAGCAGTACTTC.

The chain recombines TRBV7-9 with TRBJ2-3, with TRBD1 identical over 9 bases. This CDR3 contains 16 residues. In germline, CDR1 is SEHNR, CDR2 FQNEAQ (reference sequence). V gave up 4 bases and J gave up 2 bases; unmatched junction bases: 7. The CDR3 nucleotides read TGTGCCAGCAGCTACCGGACAGGGGTCCACACAGATACGCAGTATTTT. Translated, it gives CASSYRTGVHTDTQYF.

The chain carries TRBV2 and TRBJ2-7, with D perhaps TRBD2 (5 bases). The germline V gene has CDR1 SNHLY and CDR2 FYNNEI. V lost 6 bases to trimming and J lost 12 bases, with 21 bases between them. This CDR3 contains 13 residues. CDR3 region: CASRVTGIPFRYF. The CDR3 DNA reads TGTGCCAGCAGGGTTACCGGGATCCCTTTTCGGTACTTC.